This T cell receptor beta chain was identified in a study of metastatic and nonmetastatic thyroid tumors. Study conclusions and caveats: The study reportedly found significantly higher TCR beta diversity in malignant thyroid tumors than benign nodules, in blood and tumor.

All patients were untreated before thyroid surgery. Via MiXCR, TCRdb re-called the PCR reads. The repertoire has some 34,000 clones, about a fifth of them found once; the top ten carry about 14%. This clone has ten or more counts. Its antigen is not known. V was cut by 6 bases and J by 2 bases, with 14 bases left in between. This CDR3 comprises 15 residues. CDR1 and CDR2 (germline): MNHNS, SASEGT. This clonotype was obtained from a female donor with papillary thyroid cancer or a benign thyroid nodule (not recorded which). Some clones in this sample may be carry-over from other donors' samples. The material sequenced was blood. The V and J genes are TRBV6-1 and TRBJ2-1; D remains ambiguous. In DNA, the CDR3 is TGTGCCAGCAGCCCGTTGGGTCGAGCCTACAATGAGCAGTTCTTC. It yields the protein CASSPLGRAYNEQFF.